This entry lists 32 T cell receptor beta chains sequenced from one sample in a study of radiation and T cells in renal cell carcinoma. The protocol was immunoSEQ multiplex PCR, while the TCRdb copy is restricted to in-frame clones and leaves out a portion. The sample includes 14,000 to 15,000 clones, more than 55% seen only once; the top ten take roughly a sixth. Treatment described: treatment-naive control, cytoreductive nephrectomy. The input for sequencing was tumor tissue, taken from a patient whose treatment was nephrectomy without radiotherapy. The receptors were sampled from a man in his fifties or sixties with renal cell carcinoma.

The chain joins TRBV11-1 to TRBJ2-1; 9 bases line up with TRBD2. The CDR3 sequence is 16 residues long. The trim removed 2 bases at V and 7 bases at J, leaving 9 bases unmatched. CDR1 and CDR2 from the germline V gene are SGHAT and FQDESV (reference sequence). The CDR3 is CASSLSLAGSLNEQFF. The DNA of the CDR3 is TGTGCCAGCAGCTTAAGTCTAGCGGGGAGTCTAAATGAGCAGTTCTTC.

This sequence joins TRBV14 and TRBJ1-1; TRBD1 aligns across 7 bases. Losses at the gene ends were 4 bases for V and 3 bases for J; bases not matched to a gene: 8. The CDR3 contains 15 residues. Germline values: CDR1 SGHDN, CDR2 FVKESK. CDR3 DNA sequence: TGTGCCAGCAGCCCCCTGACAGGGAAGGACACTGAAGCTTTCTTT. Protein: CASSPLTGKDTEAFF.

This clone has only one observation. The chain is built from TRBV7-8 and TRBJ1-2; no firm D call. Germline assignment: CDR1 SGHVS and CDR2 FQNEAQ. V lost 3 bases, J lost 5 bases, and 19 bases lay in between. The CDR3 consists of 16 residues. CDR3 nucleotide sequence: TGTGCCAGCAGCTTGGGGTCCACGCAACGTCGGTATGGCTACACCTTC. Its translation is CASSLGSTQRRYGYTF.

V usage is TRBV28 and J usage is TRBJ1-2, with TRBD1 matching over 10 bases. The CDR3 consists of 13 residues. The germline V gene has CDR1 MDHEN and CDR2 SYDVKM. The ends lost 5 bases at V and 10 bases at J; junction bases unmatched: 7. The CDR3: CASSHGQGDDYTF. The CDR3 DNA is TGTGCCAGCAGTCATGGACAGGGGGACGACTACACCTTC.

The chain couples TRBV4-3 to TRBJ1-3; D remains ambiguous. The CDR3 has 14 residues. The germline gives CDR1 LGHNA, CDR2 YSLEER. The ends were cut back, 1 base at V and 8 bases at J, with 12 bases in the middle. This chain's CDR3 is CASSQARSVDTIYF. The CDR3 DNA reads as TGCGCCAGCAGCCAAGCCAGATCCGTAGACACCATATATTTT.

This clone was counted between two and nine times. This chain links TRBV14 with TRBJ2-7, with D hard to call. V was shortened by 2 bases and J by 3 bases, with 5 bases between the two germline ends. The CDR3 covers 12 residues. Germline V gene sequence: CDR1 SGHDN, CDR2 FVKESK. CDR3 nucleotide sequence: TGTGCCAGCAGCCAATCTTACTACGAGCAGTACTTC. This gives the protein CASSQSYYEQYF.

J is TRBJ1-6 and V is TRBV5-6, with 8 bases lining up with TRBD1. CDR1 is SGHDT and CDR2 is YYEEEE in the germline V gene. CDR3 length: 15 amino acids. Trimming removed 3 bases from V and 11 bases from J; junction bases left unmatched: 10. The CDR3 DNA reads as TGTGCCAGCAGCTCCTCTCAGACAGGGGTCCCACCCCTCCACTTT. Its protein product is CASSSSQTGVPPLHF.

This clone is medium-sized in the sample. V usage is TRBV30 and J usage is TRBJ1-2; D uncertain. The CDR3 runs 14 residues. The V end lost 0 bases, the J end lost 7 bases, and 15 bases lay between the germline ends. CDR1 GTSNPN and CDR2 SVGIG come from the germline V gene (reference sequence). CDR3 in amino acids: CAWSVEPLPFGYTF. CDR3 coding DNA: TGTGCCTGGAGTGTTGAGCCGTTGCCGTTTGGCTACACCTTC.

Relative to its sample, this clone is medium-sized. The J gene is TRBJ2-4, the V gene TRBV11-1; D tentatively fits TRBD1 or TRBD2 (5 bases each). CDR3 length: 15 residues. Germline V gives CDR1 SGHAT, CDR2 FQDESV (reference sequence). V was trimmed by 3 bases and J by 6 bases, leaving 15 bases between them. CDR3 loop: CASSFGRDGLNIQYF. The DNA of the CDR3 is TGTGCCAGCAGCTTCGGCCGGGACGGCTTAAACATTCAGTACTTC.

The V and J genes are TRBV19 and TRBJ2-1, with a possible D match to TRBD1 (6 bases). The V end lost 10 bases, the J end lost 13 bases, and 29 bases lay between the germline ends. CDR3 length equals 15 residues. Germline V gene data show CDR1 as LNHDA and CDR2 as SQIVND (reference sequence). The CDR3 sequence: CATEAGAGGLTHQFF. As DNA, the CDR3 is TGTGCCACCGAGGCAGGGGCTGGCGGACTGACCCACCAGTTCTTC.

The chain is built from TRBV6-6 and TRBJ2-1; D may be TRBD1 (6 bases). The V end lost 6 bases, the J end lost 6 bases, and 9 bases lay between the germline ends. This CDR3 contains 12 residues. The germline gives CDR1 MNHNY, CDR2 SVGAGI (reference sequence). CDR3 coding DNA: TGTGCCAGCAGCGGGACACCCAATGAGCAGTTCTTC. It codes for CASSGTPNEQFF.

The chain has TRBV7-9 and TRBJ1-2; maybe TRBD1 (5 bases). CDR1 is SEHNR, CDR2 FQNEAQ, per germline (reference sequence). The V and J ends lost 0 bases and 6 bases respectively, with 14 bases between them. This CDR3 has 15 residues. The CDR3 spells CASSLAAGGANGYTF. The CDR3, as DNA: TGTGCCAGCAGCTTAGCGGCCGGGGGAGCGAATGGCTACACCTTC.

The chain joins TRBV7-9 to TRBJ1-5; possibly TRBD1 for D (5 bases). Looked up from germline, CDR1 is SEHNR and CDR2 is FQNEAQ (reference sequence). Trimming took off 5 bases at V and 7 bases at J, with 15 bases between the two ends. CDR3 length: 14 residues. The CDR3 protein is CASSPIQAGQPQHF. CDR3 sequence (DNA): TGTGCCAGCAGCCCCATACAGGCAGGGCAGCCCCAGCATTTT.

The J gene is TRBJ1-5, the V gene TRBV11-3; 10 bases fit TRBD1. Per the germline V gene, CDR1 is SGHNT and CDR2 is YENEEA. CDR3 length: 18 residues. V lost 5 bases to trimming and J lost 2 bases; unmatched junction nucleotides: 12. In DNA form, the CDR3 reads TGTGCCAGCAGCCAGAAGGACAGGGGGTGTTATGGCAATCAGCCCCAGCATTTT. It is translated as CASSQKDRGCYGNQPQHF.

V usage is TRBV7-9 and J usage is TRBJ2-3, with 8 bases fitting TRBD2. Trimming at V came to 1 base and at J to 5 bases, leaving 5 bases not matched to a gene. This CDR3 has 15 amino acids. Per the germline V gene, CDR1 is SEHNR and CDR2 is FQNEAQ (reference sequence). Here the CDR3 reads CASSLGGGPGDTQYF. Written as DNA, the CDR3 is TGTGCCAGCAGCTTAGGCGGGGGGCCGGGAGATACGCAGTATTTT.

This clone turned up a few times. The V and J genes are TRBV11-1 and TRBJ2-3, with D possibly TRBD2 on 5 matching bases. V gave up 5 bases and J gave up 0 bases, with 12 bases separating them. Germline CDR1 is SGHAT and CDR2 is FQDESV (reference sequence). The CDR3 sequence is 15 residues long. The CDR3 region is CASSRSGASTDTQYF. The DNA for the CDR3 is TGTGCCAGCAGCCGAAGCGGAGCTAGCACAGATACGCAGTATTTT.

The V and J genes are TRBV18 and TRBJ2-2; D may match TRBD1 or TRBD2 (8 bases each). The CDR3 sequence is 18 residues long. V lost 8 bases and J 5 bases, leaving 27 bases between the germline ends. Per germline, CDR1 KGHSH and CDR2 LQKENI. As DNA, the CDR3 is TGTGCCAGCCCCAGCCTCTTTAGCGGGACAGGTGGAACCGGGGAGCTGTTTTTT. This sequence encodes CASPSLFSGTGGTGELFF.

This clone is a singleton in its sample. The chain has TRBV7-2 and TRBJ2-5, with 9 bases matching TRBD1. The assigned J gene may be wrong: the sequence end matches TRBJ2-7 better. The CDR3 contains 15 residues. Germline lookup yields CDR1 SGHTA and CDR2 FQGNSA. The DNA for the CDR3 is TGTGCCAGCAGCTTCCCGGGACAGGGCCCCTACGAGCAGTACTTC. This sequence encodes CASSFPGQGPYEQYF.

This clone was observed a few times. The sample holds other DNA sequences that translate to the same CDR3. The rearrangement joins TRBV5-5 to TRBJ1-4; D gene ambiguous. The CDR3 runs to 10 residues. Trimming pared 4 bases from V and 8 bases from J, leaving 3 bases between. From germline, CDR1 is SGHKS and CDR2 YYEKEE (reference sequence). In DNA form, the CDR3 reads TGTGCCAGCAGCGGGGAAAAACTGTTTTTT. Amino acid sequence: CASSGEKLFF.

This clone was picked up one time. The V call is TRBV7-2, the J call TRBJ2-6; no definite D call. This CDR3 spans 15 amino acids. The germline V gene encodes CDR1 SGHTA and CDR2 FQGNSA. Trimming took 2 bases from V and 2 from J, leaving 7 bases between them. This chain's CDR3 is CASSLSWAGANVLTF. The CDR3 DNA is TGTGCCAGCAGCTTAAGTTGGGCTGGGGCCAACGTCCTGACTTTC.

This chain uses TRBV5-5 with TRBJ2-1; no clear D gene. Germline CDR1 SGHKS, CDR2 YYEKEE (reference sequence). This CDR3 has 16 amino acids. V was trimmed by 0 bases and J by 5 bases, leaving 15 bases between them. The CDR3 sequence is CASSLGPRSADNEQFF. DNA of the CDR3: TGTGCCAGCAGCTTGGGCCCCCGATCAGCCGACAATGAGCAGTTCTTC.

V and J are TRBV15 and TRBJ1-2; 11 bases align to TRBD1. V gave up 4 bases and J gave up 4 bases; unmatched junction bases: 5. There are 15 residues in the CDR3. The V gene's germline CDR1 is LNHNV and CDR2 YYDKDF (reference sequence). In DNA form, the CDR3 reads TGTGCCACCAGCAAAGGACAGGGGGCGGGCTATGGCTACACCTTC. Translated: CATSKGQGAGYGYTF.

V is TRBV27 and J is TRBJ2-5, with D unclear. The V end lost 5 bases, the J end lost 5 bases, and 15 bases lay between the germline ends. The germline gives CDR1 MNHEY, CDR2 SMNVEV (reference sequence). The CDR3 length is 14 residues. The CDR3 loop reads CASSGKGFPETQYF. The CDR3 region has the DNA TGTGCCAGCAGTGGGAAGGGCTTCCCGGAGACCCAGTACTTC.

In this sample, this clone turned up once. The V and J genes are TRBV30 and TRBJ1-1; D gene ambiguous. The V end was cut by 2 bases, the J end by 8 bases, with 9 bases between. Germline CDR1 GTSNPN, CDR2 SVGIG (reference sequence). The CDR3 has 11 residues. The CDR3 bases are TGTGCCTGGAGTCCTTTTCGAGAAGCTTTCTTT. As protein: CAWSPFREAFF.

V is TRBV7-8 and J is TRBJ2-2; D remains unclear. Germline V CDR1 and CDR2: SGHVS, FQNEAQ. The V gene lost 11 bases and the J gene lost 2 bases, with 12 bases spanning the gap. The CDR3 consists of 13 residues. CDR3 in DNA: TGTGCCTCCAGAGCAGGCAACACCGGGGAGCTGTTTTTT. Protein sequence: CASRAGNTGELFF.

The chain combines TRBV18 with TRBJ2-1; the D gene is possibly TRBD1 (6 bases). This CDR3 region has 14 residues. Trimming removed 3 bases from V and 5 bases from J, with 11 bases in between. CDR1 is KGHSH and CDR2 is LQKENI in the germline V gene. DNA of the CDR3: TGTGCCAGCTCACCGGTCAGGGGTAACAATGAGCAGTTCTTC. It specifies CASSPVRGNNEQFF.

The chain combines TRBV7-9 with TRBJ1-1, with 7 nucleotides matching TRBD1. The germline V gene encodes CDR1 SEHNR and CDR2 FQNEAQ (reference sequence). With V trimmed by 4 bases and J by 0 bases, 11 bases remained unmatched. This CDR3 has 17 residues. The CDR3 here is CASSSPSGQALNTEAFF. Written as DNA, the CDR3 is TGTGCCAGCAGCTCGCCATCCGGACAGGCCTTGAACACTGAAGCTTTCTTT.

This clone was detected a few times. V gene TRBV4-2 combines with J gene TRBJ2-7, with 7 bases aligning to TRBD1. Germline V gives CDR1 LGHNA, CDR2 YNFKEQ. CDR3 length equals 16 residues. V trimming: 0 bases; J trimming: 2 bases; junction bases outside the gene matches: 7. CDR3 DNA: TGTGCCAGCAGCCAAGAGTGGAGACAGGGAGCCTACGAGCAGTACTTC. It is translated as CASSQEWRQGAYEQYF.

This chain links TRBV5-6 with TRBJ2-2; D is undetermined. V was trimmed by 5 bases and J by 5 bases, leaving 19 bases between them. The CDR3 extends over 16 amino acids. The germline V gene has CDR1 SGHDT and CDR2 YYEEEE. Here the CDR3 DNA reads TGTGCCAGCAGGGGTCGGGCCCGAGAACGAACCGGGGAGCTGTTTTTT. As protein: CASRGRARERTGELFF.

The V and J genes are TRBV2 and TRBJ2-7; D gene uncertain. The CDR3 has 14 residues. Trimming cost V 5 bases and J 0 bases, with 11 bases left between them. In germline, CDR1 is SNHLY, CDR2 FYNNEI. The CDR3: CASSTDRSSYEQYF. The CDR3 DNA is TGTGCCAGCAGTACGGACCGCAGCTCCTACGAGCAGTACTTC.

The rearrangement links TRBV7-9 to TRBJ2-7; the D is unclear. The CDR3 is 13 residues long. V was cut by 5 bases and J by 6 bases, with 14 bases left in between. Germline assignment: CDR1 SEHNR and CDR2 FQNEAQ (reference sequence). The DNA for the CDR3 is TGTGCCAGCAGCGCCAAGCACTCCCCCGAGCAGTACTTC. As protein: CASSAKHSPEQYF.

This clone was observed a handful of times. The rearrangement joins TRBV13 to TRBJ2-5; D call uncertain. CDR3 length: 16 amino acids. CDR1 and CDR2 from the germline V gene are PRHDT and FYEKMQ (reference sequence). V was clipped by 5 bases and J by 1 base, with 17 bases between them. The DNA for the CDR3 is TGTGCCAGCAGCCCACCGGATCCGGCAGGCCAAGAGACCCAGTACTTC. Amino acids: CASSPPDPAGQETQYF. Variable domain in full (rest from reference TRBV13 and TRBJ2-5): AAGVIQSPRHLIKEKRETATLKCYPIPRHDTVYWYQQGPGQDPQFLISFYEKMQSDKGSIPDRFSAQQFSDYHSELNMSSLELGDSALYFCASSPPDPAGQETQYFGPGTRLLVL.